The clone carrying this T cell receptor (beta chain) was seen a handful of times. What it recognizes is unknown. These data are taken from a study of cytomegalovirus exposure and HLA in healthy donors. General observations from the study: The likely explanation for a cluster of highly shared sequence variants was sequencing artifact. Follow-up analysis seemed to connect common viral pathogens with several of the most significant clusters identified. Analyses of presence and absence presupposed an approximately uniform sequencing depth across donors. Altogether, 170 or so TCR beta chains were recorded as cytomegalovirus-associated.

PCR primers comprised 60 Vbeta and 13 Jbeta primers. Sequencing was performed with immunoSEQ multiplex PCR; in TCRdb, only in-frame clones are kept and a portion is missing. The sample yields 150,000 to 250,000 clones, 75% to 90% seen once. Germline CDR1 is MDHEN and CDR2 is SYDVKM. The CDR3 is made up of 15 amino acids. V was clipped by 5 bases and J by 0 bases; unmatched bases: 3. This clonotype originated in a woman aged 50 to 60 in good health and CMV-seropositive. The gene calls are TRBV28 and TRBJ2-2; 7 bases are a match to TRBD1. The sample comprised PBMCs. The CDR3 region has the DNA TGTGCCAGCAGTCCAGGGACAGCGAACACCGGGGAGCTGTTTTTT. Translation gives CASSPGTANTGELFF.